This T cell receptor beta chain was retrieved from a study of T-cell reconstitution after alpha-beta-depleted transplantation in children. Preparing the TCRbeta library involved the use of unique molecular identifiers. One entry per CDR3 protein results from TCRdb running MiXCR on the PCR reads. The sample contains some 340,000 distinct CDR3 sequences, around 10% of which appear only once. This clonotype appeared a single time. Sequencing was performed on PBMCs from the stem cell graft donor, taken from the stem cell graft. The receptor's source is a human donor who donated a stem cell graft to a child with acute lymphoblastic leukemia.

CDR3 bases: TGTGCTAGTGGTTTGGTTATGTCTCAGCCCCAGCATTTT. It specifies CASGLVMSQPQHF. This chain links TRBV12-5 with TRBJ1-5; D remains ambiguous. The germline V gene encodes CDR1 LGHNT and CDR2 FRNRAP. The CDR3 loop spans 13 amino acids. With 0 bases removed from V and 6 bases from J, the gap between germline ends came to 6 bases.